A selection of T cell receptor beta chains follows, all from one sample in a study of OX40 agonist ivuxolimab in advanced cancers. Sequenced by immunoSEQ multiplex PCR; TCRdb stores in-frame clones only, minus some. The sample holds 60,000 to 75,000 clones, roughly 80% seen once. Here the sequenced sample was CD4+ or CD8+ T cells sorted from blood, taken in a trial of the OX40 agonist ivuxolimab. These receptors were taken from an adult with an advanced solid tumor such as melanoma, head and neck, liver or kidney cancer. Each CDR3 is given with its conserved first and last residue. The D gene is left open where the match is weak. The size of a clone is reported for some rows only, either as once, few or many, or as a class for expanded clones.

v_gene,abundance,j_gene,d_gene,CDR3aa,CDR3nt
TRBV7-6,.,TRBJ2-5,TRBD2,CASSITGLAETQYF,TGTGCCAGCAGCATAACGGGACTAGCAGAGACCCAGTACTTC
TRBV18,.,TRBJ1-3,.,CASSPRTDSSGNTIYF,TGTGCCAGCTCACCACGGACCGATAGCTCTGGAAACACCATATATTTT
TRBV5-1,few,TRBJ2-5,TRBD1,CASSSGTGRETQYF,TGCGCCAGCAGCTCCGGGACAGGGAGGGAGACCCAGTACTTC
TRBV5-4,.,TRBJ2-1,TRBD1,CASSGGTGTGNFNEQFF,TGTGCCAGCAGCGGCGGTACCGGGACAGGGAACTTTAATGAGCAGTTCTTC
TRBV28,.,TRBJ1-3,.,CASSFASLRVGSGNTIYF,TGTGCCAGCAGTTTCGCCTCCCTCAGGGTTGGCTCTGGAAACACCATATATTTT
TRBV15,.,TRBJ2-5,.,CATREGPQETQYF,TGTGCCACCAGGGAGGGCCCCCAAGAGACCCAGTACTTC
TRBV18,few,TRBJ1-6,TRBD1,CASSPMDRGNSPLHF,TGTGCCAGCTCACCGATGGACAGGGGTAATTCACCCCTCCACTTT
TRBV27,.,TRBJ1-6,.,CASSLESRGHSPLHF,TGTGCCAGCAGTTTAGAATCCAGGGGACATTCACCCCTCCACTTT
TRBV7-9,.,TRBJ1-1,.,CASSLEVGSTEAFF,TGTGCCAGCAGCTTGGAGGTCGGGAGCACTGAAGCTTTCTTT
TRBV5-4,.,TRBJ2-5,.,CASSLRGAQETQYF,TGTGCCAGCAGCCTCCGGGGGGCCCAAGAGACCCAGTACTTC
TRBV7-2,.,TRBJ2-3,.,CASSLVRVGTDTQYF,TGTGCCAGCAGCTTAGTGCGGGTGGGCACAGATACGCAGTATTTT
TRBV30,once,TRBJ2-4,.,CAWSVPVTDHLAKNIQYF,TGTGCCTGGAGTGTCCCGGTGACAGACCATTTAGCCAAAAACATTCAGTACTTC
TRBV4-1,.,TRBJ2-1,TRBD2,CASSHPGRVVVNEQFF,TGCGCCAGCAGCCACCCAGGGAGGGTCGTTGTCAATGAGCAGTTCTTC
TRBV10-2,.,TRBJ2-1,.,CASSNRANSEQFF,TGCGCCAGCAGTAATCGAGCCAACAGTGAGCAGTTCTTC